The source of this T cell receptor (beta chain) is a study of OX40 agonist ivuxolimab in advanced cancers. Study-level background: Patients were infused with ivuxolimab every 2 weeks at 0.01 to 10 mg/kg. Partial response was recorded in three patients: one hepatocellular carcinoma and two cutaneous melanoma cases. General study results and limits: Among expanded peripheral T cells, antigen specificity went undetermined.

The protocol was immunoSEQ multiplex PCR, while the TCRdb copy is restricted to in-frame clones and leaves out a portion. The data contain about 48,000 clones, around nine tenths of them singletons. On this clone itself: Its specificity is not known.

Baseline was the first blood sampling point, followed by cycle 4 day 1 and cycle 7 day 1. This sequence originates from an adult with an advanced solid tumor such as melanoma, head and neck, liver or kidney cancer. Sequencing was performed on CD4+ or CD8+ T cells sorted from blood, taken in a trial of the OX40 agonist ivuxolimab.

The CDR3 is CASSLVQGFYEQYF. The CDR3 DNA follows: TGTGCCAGCAGCTTAGTTCAGGGCTTCTACGAGCAGTACTTC. This chain links TRBV11-2 with TRBJ2-7, with D possibly matching TRBD1 (5 bases). The CDR3 loop spans 14 amino acids. Trimming removed 1 base from V and 3 bases from J, with 10 bases in between. Germline V lookup: CDR1 SGHAT, CDR2 FQNNGV.